This is a list of T cell receptor beta chains from one sample in a study of beta chain features in type 1 diabetes. TCRdb's copy holds only in-frame clones and misses some; the assay was immunoSEQ multiplex PCR. Altogether approximately 470,000 clones are present, about 30% being singletons, with the ten largest covering 0.065%. Sample: naive CD4+ T cells from blood. Every receptor here comes from a man aged 18 to 29 in good health. Each CDR3 is given with its conserved first and last residue. The D gene is left open where the match is weak. The size field is filled for only some rows; it gives once, few, many or a size class.

D gene | J gene | clone size | V gene | CDR3 DNA | CDR3 protein
- | TRBJ2-7 | - | TRBV7-9 | TGTGCCAGCAGCGTCCGGGATAAAACCTACGAGCAGTACTTC | CASSVRDKTYEQYF
- | TRBJ2-7 | - | TRBV7-9 | TGTGCCAGCAGCTTATTTCGGGACCGATACTACGAGCAGTACTTC | CASSLFRDRYYEQYF
- | TRBJ1-5 | - | TRBV7-2 | TGTGCCAGCAGCTTAGACGGACAAAATCAGCCCCAGCATTTT | CASSLDGQNQPQHF
- | TRBJ2-7 | few | TRBV10-3 | TGTGCCATCAGTGAGCCCCGGGGTAGTCCCTACGAGCAGTACTTC | CAISEPRGSPYEQYF
TRBD1 | TRBJ2-1 | few | TRBV9 | TGTGCCAGCAGCACCCGGGACAGCGGTTACAATGAGCAGTTCTTC | CASSTRDSGYNEQFF
- | TRBJ2-3 | few | TRBV23-1 | TGCGCCAGCAGTCAACCATGGACGGGTCGAGATACGCAGTATTTT | CASSQPWTGRDTQYF
TRBD2 | TRBJ2-5 | - | TRBV2 | TGTGCCAGCAAGTGGGAGCGGGAGGCCGAGACCCAGTACTTC | CASKWEREAETQYF
- | TRBJ2-3 | - | TRBV25-1 | TGTGCCAGCAGTGATACCCGTGGGGGGTACACAGATACGCAGTATTTT | CASSDTRGGYTDTQYF
TRBD2 | TRBJ2-7 | few | TRBV4-2 | TGTGCCAGCAGCCCCGAGCCAGGGACTAGCACCTACGAGCAGTACTTC | CASSPEPGTSTYEQYF
- | TRBJ2-7 | - | TRBV20-1 | TGCAGTGCTAGGGATCCCTACGAGCAGTACTTC | CSARDPYEQYF
- | TRBJ2-4 | few | TRBV6-5 | TGTGCCAGCAGTGAGGGAAACATTCAGTACTTC | CASSEGNIQYF
- | TRBJ1-1 | once | TRBV5-4 | TGTGCCAGCAGCTTGAGCAGGCGGAACACTGAAGCTTTCTTT | CASSLSRRNTEAFF